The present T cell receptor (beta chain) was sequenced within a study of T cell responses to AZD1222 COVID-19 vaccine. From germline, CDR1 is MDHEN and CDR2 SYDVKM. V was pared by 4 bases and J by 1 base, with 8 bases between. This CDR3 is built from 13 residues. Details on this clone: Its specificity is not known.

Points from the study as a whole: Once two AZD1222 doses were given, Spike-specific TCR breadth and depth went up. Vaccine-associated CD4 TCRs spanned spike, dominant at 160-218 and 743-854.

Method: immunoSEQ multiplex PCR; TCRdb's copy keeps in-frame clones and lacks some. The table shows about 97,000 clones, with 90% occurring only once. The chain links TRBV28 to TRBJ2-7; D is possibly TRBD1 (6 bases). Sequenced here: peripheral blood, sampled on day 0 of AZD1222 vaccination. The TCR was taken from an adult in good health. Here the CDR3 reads CASSSGHSYEQYF. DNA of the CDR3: TGTGCCAGCAGTTCGGGACATTCCTACGAGCAGTACTTC.